A selection of T cell receptor beta chains follows, all from one sample in a study of blood T cell repertoires in COVID-19. Sequencing used immunoSEQ multiplex PCR; TCRdb keeps in-frame clones, though not all of them. The table lists under 250,000 clones, 80% to 90% of them singletons. The sequenced sample was PBMCs or T cells enriched from blood (not recorded which). The source is a woman aged 18-30 years in a cohort exposed to, infected with or recovered from COVID-19 (not recorded which). Both conserved end residues are part of each CDR3. A D gene is named only where the DNA matches it firmly. Clone sizes are given selectively: once, few, many, or a class where the clone is expanded.

-	TRBJ1-5	13	TRBV12-5	-	TGTGCTAGTGCCACGTCAGCGGCTCAGCCCCAGCATTTT	CASATSAAQPQHF
-	TRBJ2-7	14	TRBV9	-	TGTGCCAGCAGCACCGTCGGACAGTCCTACGAGCAGTACTTC	CASSTVGQSYEQYF
-	TRBJ2-7	15	TRBV7-9	few	TGTGCCAGCAGCTTAGAGGGGGTAGCGCCCTACGAGCAGTACTTC	CASSLEGVAPYEQYF
-	TRBJ2-1	14	TRBV14	-	TGTGCCAGCAGCCAAGAGGTCAGAGGGAATGAGCAGTTCTTC	CASSQEVRGNEQFF
-	TRBJ2-7	15	TRBV5-4	-	TGTGCCAGCAGCCCGTACAGGGGGGGAGACTACGAGCAGTACTTC	CASSPYRGGDYEQYF
-	TRBJ2-1	15	TRBV9	-	TGTGCCAGCAGCCCCCGCCGGCTAGTAGACAATGAGCAGTTCTTC	CASSPRRLVDNEQFF
-	TRBJ2-3	15	TRBV19	-	TGTGCCAGTAGTAGCGACGCCGGGGGCACAGATACGCAGTATTTT	CASSSDAGGTDTQYF
-	TRBJ2-1	17	TRBV5-1	-	TGCGCCAGCAGCTTGGGTATCTACGGGGGGCCGCACAATGAGCAGTTCTTC	CASSLGIYGGPHNEQFF
-	TRBJ2-2	15	TRBV14	few	TGTGCCAGCAGCTATACAGGTGGGAACACCGGGGAGCTGTTTTTT	CASSYTGGNTGELFF
TRBD1	TRBJ1-5	16	TRBV19	-	TGTGCCAGTAAGGGACAGTCCCAAAGGTCAAATCAGCCCCAGCATTTT	CASKGQSQRSNQPQHF
-	TRBJ2-1	16	TRBV4-1	-	TGCGCCAGCAGCCAAGGTGGCGGGAACTCCTACAATGAGCAGTTCTTC	CASSQGGGNSYNEQFF
TRBD2	TRBJ2-3	16	TRBV5-1	-	TGCGCCAGCAGCTTAGGGGGACTAGCGTCCACAGATACGCAGTATTTT	CASSLGGLASTDTQYF
TRBD1	TRBJ1-3	15	TRBV18	-	TGTGCCAGCTCATCCCGACAGGGGATGGGAAACACCATATATTTT	CASSSRQGMGNTIYF
TRBD2	TRBJ2-3	17	TRBV9	-	TGTGCCAGCAGCGTAGTTTGGTCTGGCGGGAGGACAGATACGCAGTATTTT	CASSVVWSGGRTDTQYF
TRBD2	TRBJ2-7	13	TRBV10-2	-	TGCGCCAGCAGTGATAAGCGGGGGACCGAGCAGTACTTC	CASSDKRGTEQYF
-	TRBJ1-2	17	TRBV10-3	-	TGTGCCATCAGTGAGTCGAGAGGGAGGGTGGATAACTATGGCTACACCTTC	CAISESRGRVDNYGYTF
-	TRBJ1-2	14	TRBV28	-	TGTGCCAGCAGTTTATCGGGTCAGAACTATGGCTACACCTTC	CASSLSGQNYGYTF
TRBD1	TRBJ1-4	18	TRBV5-3	-	TGTGCCAGAAGCTTGAGGGCCTACAGGGGGCCGGCGAATGAAAAACTGTTTTTT	CARSLRAYRGPANEKLFF
TRBD2	TRBJ2-1	16	TRBV5-1	-	TGCGCCAGCAGCCAGGGACTAGCGGGACCCTACAATGAGCAGTTCTTC	CASSQGLAGPYNEQFF
TRBD1	TRBJ1-2	18	TRBV5-1	-	TGCGCCAGCAGCTTAGCCGGGACAGAGTTCATGGAGTTCTATGGCTACACCTTC	CASSLAGTEFMEFYGYTF
-	TRBJ1-5	12	TRBV4-1	-	TGCGCCAGCAGCCAAGGAGGTCAGCCCCAGCATTTT	CASSQGGQPQHF
TRBD2	TRBJ2-1	15	TRBV5-1	-	TGCGCCAGCAGCTTAGGGACTAGCGGAGTTAATGAGCAGTTCTTC	CASSLGTSGVNEQFF
-	TRBJ2-7	16	TRBV9	once	TGTGCCAGCAGCGCCCCGATTGGCGGGGATGCCTACGAGCAGTACTTC	CASSAPIGGDAYEQYF
-	TRBJ1-1	11	TRBV2	once	TGTGCCAGCAGACCTCTGAGTGAAGCTTTCTTT	CASRPLSEAFF
-	TRBJ2-1	12	TRBV16	-	TGTGCCAGCAGCCTCCCTGGGCCCGAGCAGTTCTTC	CASSLPGPEQFF
TRBD1	TRBJ1-2	13	TRBV7-9	-	TGTGCCAGCAGCAACGGACAGGGCCATGGCTACACCTTC	CASSNGQGHGYTF
TRBD2	TRBJ2-3	16	TRBV19	-	TGTGCCAGTAGCCGGACTAGCGGGAGGCGAATAGATACGCAGTATTTT	CASSRTSGRRIDTQYF
TRBD1	TRBJ1-5	14	TRBV7-9	-	TGTGCCAGCAGCTTCACAGGGGGCAATCAGCCCCAGCATTTT	CASSFTGGNQPQHF
TRBD1	TRBJ2-6	19	TRBV7-2	-	TGTGCCAGCAGCTTAACGCGGACAGGGGTGATCTCTGGGGCCAACGTCCTGACTTTC	CASSLTRTGVISGANVLTF
-	TRBJ1-2	15	TRBV25-1	once	TGTGCCAGCAGTCTCGGTAGGGGCAAGAACTATGGCTACACCTTC	CASSLGRGKNYGYTF
TRBD2	TRBJ2-7	12	TRBV4-1	-	TGCGCCAGCAGCCTATCCGGGAGGGAGCAGTACTTC	CASSLSGREQYF
TRBD2	TRBJ2-7	15	TRBV3-1/TRBV3-2	few	TGTGCCAGCAGCCAAAGCCTGACTAGCGACTACGAGCAGTACTTC	CASSQSLTSDYEQYF
TRBD2	TRBJ2-3	15	TRBV9	few	TGTGCCAGCAGCGGGGGGACTAGCGACACAGATACGCAGTATTTT	CASSGGTSDTDTQYF
-	TRBJ1-4	14	TRBV6-5	-	TGTGCCAGCAGCGAGGCGGGGGGGAATGAAAAACTGTTTTTT	CASSEAGGNEKLFF
TRBD2	TRBJ2-3	19	TRBV7-9	-	TGTGCCAGCAGCTTAGTTCCCGGGCTAGCGGGGGGCCACACAGATACGCAGTATTTT	CASSLVPGLAGGHTDTQYF
TRBD1	TRBJ1-2	13	TRBV19	-	TGTGCCAGTAAGATGAAGGGGGCGCTTGGCTACACCTTC	CASKMKGALGYTF
-	TRBJ1-4	14	TRBV4-1	once	TGCGCCAGCAGCCATTGGGACACTGGAGGAAAACTGTTTTTT	CASSHWDTGGKLFF
TRBD1	TRBJ1-5	15	TRBV3-1/TRBV3-2	-	TGTGCCAGCAGCCAAGGGACAGGGGGAGTTCAGCCCCAGCATTTT	CASSQGTGGVQPQHF
-	TRBJ1-1	17	TRBV4-2	-	TGTGCCAGCAGCAAACAAACCTCAGGGGAAGGGGACACTGAAGCTTTCTTT	CASSKQTSGEGDTEAFF
-	TRBJ1-2	15	TRBV3-1/TRBV3-2	once	TGTGCCAGCAGCCGCCGCAGCCTGACTCGGAATGGCTACACCTTC	CASSRRSLTRNGYTF
-	TRBJ1-2	12	TRBV11-2	-	TGTGCCAGCAGCCCCAGGAGGAGCGGCTACACCTTC	CASSPRRSGYTF
-	TRBJ1-6	11	TRBV3-1/TRBV3-2	-	TGTGCCAGCAGCCAAGGAGGGCAGACCACCTTT	CASSQGGQTTF
-	TRBJ1-2	14	TRBV28	-	TGTGCCAGCAGTTCCCCGACTACACGCTATGGCTACACCTTC	CASSSPTTRYGYTF
-	TRBJ2-2	14	TRBV6-5	-	TGTGCCAGCGCTCTCGCGGGATACACCGGGGAGCTGTTTTTT	CASALAGYTGELFF
-	TRBJ1-1	14	TRBV6-5	-	TGTGCCAGCAGTACCTCATCGGGGGTCACTGAAGCTTTCTTT	CASSTSSGVTEAFF
TRBD1	TRBJ1-1	14	TRBV7-9	-	TGTGCCAGCAGCCCGGGACAGTCGAACACTGAAGCTTTCTTT	CASSPGQSNTEAFF
-	TRBJ2-1	13	TRBV12-3/TRBV12-4	-	TGTGCCAGCAGTTACGGGGGTCCAGGGGAGCAGTTCTTC	CASSYGGPGEQFF
-	TRBJ1-1	12	TRBV21-1	-	TGTGCCAGCACCAAGACCGGGAATGAAGCTTTCTTT	CASTKTGNEAFF
TRBD1	TRBJ2-7	14	TRBV18	few	TGTGCCAGCTCTGGACAGGAGGACTCCTACGAGCAGTACTTC	CASSGQEDSYEQYF
-	TRBJ1-1	15	TRBV7-3	-	TGTGCCAGCAGCTTGGACGACCGGGGGAACACTGAAGCTTTCTTT	CASSLDDRGNTEAFF
-	TRBJ1-2	14	TRBV24-1	-	TGTGCCACCAGTGATTTCTCTACCTCCTATGGCTACACCTTC	CATSDFSTSYGYTF
-	TRBJ1-6	18	TRBV7-5	-	TGTGCCAGAAGCTTTACCAAAGGGGAGGGAACCTATAATTCACCCCTCCACTTT	CARSFTKGEGTYNSPLHF
-	TRBJ1-5	15	TRBV2	-	TGTGCCAGCAGTGAGGCGGCAGGGAAATATCAGCCCCAGCATTTT	CASSEAAGKYQPQHF
TRBD1	TRBJ1-1	18	TRBV18	-	TGTGCCAGCTCACCCTTTTCGGGACAGGGGGCCTCGAACACTGAAGCTTTCTTT	CASSPFSGQGASNTEAFF